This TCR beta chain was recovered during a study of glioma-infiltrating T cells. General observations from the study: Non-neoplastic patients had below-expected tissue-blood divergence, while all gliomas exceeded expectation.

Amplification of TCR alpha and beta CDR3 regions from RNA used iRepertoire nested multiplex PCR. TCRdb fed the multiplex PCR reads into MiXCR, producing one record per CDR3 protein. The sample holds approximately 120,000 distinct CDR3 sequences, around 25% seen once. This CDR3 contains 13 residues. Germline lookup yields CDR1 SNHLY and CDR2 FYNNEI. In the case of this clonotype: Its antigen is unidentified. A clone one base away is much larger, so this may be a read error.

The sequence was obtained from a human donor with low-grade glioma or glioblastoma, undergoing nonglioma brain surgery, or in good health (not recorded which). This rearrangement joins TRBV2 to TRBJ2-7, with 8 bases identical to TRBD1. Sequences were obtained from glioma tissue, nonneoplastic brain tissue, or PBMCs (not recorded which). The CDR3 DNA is TGTGCCAGGTCCGGGACAGGCTCCTACAAGCAGTACTTC. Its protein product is CARSGTGSYKQYF.